The T cell receptor (beta chain) under discussion was sequenced for a study of vaccination and CD4 T cells after COVID-19. Treatment: approximately nine-day PBMC culture with coronavirus spike peptide pools or control peptides (ViraFEST assay). Alongside about 9.1 IU/ml IL-2 and about 9.6 ug/ml peptide pools, PBMCs were cultured at a few million per well. Once obtained from cultured CD4+ T cells, the DNA was sequenced using the Oncomine TCR Beta short-read assay. TCRdb re-called the PCR reads with MiXCR, one entry per CDR3 protein. The sample has approximately 15,000 distinct CDR3 sequences, about two fifths seen once. CDR1 is SEHNR and CDR2 is FQNEAQ in the germline V gene (reference sequence). The V and J ends lost 9 bases and 0 bases respectively, with 8 bases between them. The CDR3 is made up of 12 amino acids. Turning to this clonotype: What it binds is not known.

The TCR was taken from a human donor who had recovered from COVID-19. The V and J genes are TRBV7-9 and TRBJ1-1; weak D call: TRBD1 (5 bases). Sequencing input: CD4+ T cells from blood, cultured in vitro. Here the CDR3 reads CASGTVNTEAFF. CDR3 nucleotide sequence: TGTGCCAGTGGGACGGTGAACACTGAAGCTTTCTTT.